The 31 T cell receptor beta chains listed next were all sequenced from one sample in a study of read filtering for tumor transcriptome and immune sequencing. This library used about 360 ng RNA and molecular barcoded adaptors spanning alpha/delta and beta/gamma chains. Via MiXCR, TCRdb re-called the reads, giving one row per CDR3 protein. This table holds 30,000 to 35,000 distinct CDR3 sequences, about a fifth found once. Specimen: a population of CD138-negative cells sorted from bone marrow. The receptors stem from a donor aged 40 or over with multiple myeloma.

The chain has TRBV7-9 and TRBJ2-7; perhaps D is TRBD1 or TRBD2 (5 bases each). CDR1 and CDR2 (germline): SEHNR, FQNEAQ (reference sequence). This CDR3 has 14 amino acids. V was pared by 6 bases and J by 6 bases, with 18 bases between. The CDR3 loop reads CASSHGDRNCEQYF. The DNA for the CDR3 is TGTGCCAGCAGTCACGGGGACCGGAACTGCGAGCAGTACTTC.

This clonotype showed up many times. The rearrangement links TRBV29-1 to TRBJ1-1, with a weak D call TRBD1 (5 bases). Germline assignment: CDR1 SQVTM and CDR2 ANQGSEA. The CDR3 spans 12 residues. Between the trimmed V and J ends, which lost 7 bases and 3 bases, there was a span of 12 bases. The CDR3 is CSARAPDTEAFF. In nucleotides, the CDR3 is TGCAGCGCCAGGGCCCCGGACACTGAAGCTTTCTTT.

This clonotype occurred many times. The J gene is TRBJ2-3, the V gene TRBV20-1; the D gene is possibly TRBD2 (7 bases). Germline lookup yields CDR1 DFQATT and CDR2 SNEGSKA (reference sequence). The CDR3 contains 16 residues. Trimming removed 0 bases at V and 3 bases at J, with 16 bases between. The CDR3: CSARDFGGAGTDTQYF. The CDR3 nucleotides read TGCAGTGCTAGAGATTTTGGGGGGGCGGGTACAGATACGCAGTATTTT.

This clonotype was picked up a small number of times. J is TRBJ2-3 and V is TRBV24-1; D might be TRBD2 (5 bases). The V end lost 9 bases, the J end lost 0 bases, and 15 bases lay between the germline ends. CDR3 length: 15 amino acids. CDR1 is KGHDR, CDR2 SFDVKD, per germline. The CDR3 loop reads CATSPRRGSTDTQYF. The CDR3 bases are TGTGCCACCTCCCCCCGCCGGGGTAGCACAGATACGCAGTATTTT.

This clonotype was seen many times. Here the CDR3 reads CAWSGLRSTDTQYF. The CDR3 coding sequence is TGTGCCTGGAGTGGTCTGAGATCCACAGATACGCAGTATTTT. The chain employs TRBV30 and TRBJ2-3, with D uncertain. The V gene's germline CDR1 is GTSNPN and CDR2 SVGIG (reference sequence). The CDR3 spans 14 residues. V lost 1 base, J lost 2 bases, and 10 bases lay in between. Full variable domain (remainder filled in from reference TRBV30 and TRBJ2-3): SQTIHQWPATLVQPVGSPLSLECTVEGTSNPNLYWYRQAAGRGLQLLFYSVGIGQISSEVPQNLSASRPQDRQFILSSKKLLLSDSGFYLCAWSGLRSTDTQYFGPGTRLTVL.

At least ten counts were recorded for this clonotype. V usage is TRBV20-1 and J usage is TRBJ2-3; D might be TRBD1 or TRBD2, each matching 5 bases. Trimming stripped 3 bases from V and 6 bases from J, with 10 bases between. The germline V gene has CDR1 DFQATT and CDR2 SNEGSKA (reference sequence). CDR3 size: 12 residues. This CDR3 is CSASIWGDTQYF. In DNA form, the CDR3 reads TGCAGTGCTAGTATATGGGGGGATACGCAGTATTTT.

This clonotype is medium-sized in the sample. V usage is TRBV6-6 and J usage is TRBJ2-1; TRBD2 matches at 12 bases. The germline CDR1 and CDR2 sequences are MNHNY and SVGAGI (reference sequence). V shed 2 bases, J shed 7 bases, and the junction held 15 bases outside the gene matches. CDR3 length equals 19 residues. CDR3 sequence reads: CASSYRLAGDTLPSNEQFF. Here the CDR3 DNA reads TGTGCCAGCAGTTACCGACTAGCGGGGGACACCCTACCGTCAAATGAGCAGTTCTTC.

The genes are TRBV6-5 and TRBJ1-4; D not resolved. V lost 6 bases and J 0 bases, leaving 20 bases between the germline ends. Germline loops: CDR1 MNHEY, CDR2 SVGAGI. CDR3 length: 18 residues. The CDR3 here is CASRPMIVIGATNEKLFF. The CDR3 DNA reads as TGTGCCAGCAGGCCCATGATCGTAATCGGCGCAACTAATGAAAAACTGTTTTTT.

This clonotype was recorded a few times. J is TRBJ2-7 and V is TRBV5-1, with 11 bases fitting TRBD1. Trimming cost V 3 bases and J 4 bases; bases outside gene matches: 3. The CDR3 length is 14 residues. From germline, CDR1 is SGHRS and CDR2 YFSETQ. CDR3 nucleotides: TGCGCCAGCAGCTGGGGACAGGGGGGGTACGAGCAGTACTTC. As protein: CASSWGQGGYEQYF.

This clonotype was counted at least ten times. This chain connects TRBV7-9 to TRBJ2-2; the D is unclear. The CDR3 spans 14 residues. V lost 2 bases, J lost 2 bases, and 6 bases lay in between. Germline lookup yields CDR1 SEHNR and CDR2 FQNEAQ (reference sequence). DNA of the CDR3: TGTGCCAGCAGCTTATTACTTAACACCGGGGAGCTGTTTTTT. Protein product: CASSLLLNTGELFF.

About this clonotype itself: A much more abundant neighbour one base away suggests this may be a read error. The CDR3 spells CASSPGGFTDMQYF. CDR3 nucleotides: TGCGCCAGCAGCCCCGGGGGGTTCACAGATATGCAGTATTTT. The chain carries TRBV4-1 and TRBJ2-3; TRBD2 aligns across 7 bases. Germline CDR1 and CDR2: MGHRA and YSYEKL. The CDR3 loop spans 14 amino acids.

This clonotype was found a few times. The chain recombines TRBV20-1 with TRBJ2-3; 11 bases map to TRBD1. With 7 bases clipped from V and 6 bases from J, the junction kept 9 bases outside the gene matches. CDR1 is DFQATT, CDR2 SNEGSKA, per germline (reference sequence). This CDR3 contains 14 residues. The CDR3 protein is CSGTGGLLLDTQYF. CDR3 DNA sequence: TGCAGTGGGACAGGGGGCCTCCTTCTGGATACGCAGTATTTT.

This clonotype came up many times. An end of the junction differs from the germline gene, which may be a read error. This sequence joins TRBV18 and TRBJ2-3; D possibly corresponds to TRBD1 (8 bases). CDR1 KGHSH and CDR2 LQKENI come from the germline V gene. The CDR3 has 14 amino acids. This CDR3 is CASSPQGGHGTQYF. The DNA for the CDR3 is TGTGCCAGCTCCCCACAGGGGGGGCATGGGACGCAGTATTTT.

This clonotype was counted at least ten times. V usage is TRBV29-1 and J usage is TRBJ2-5; 8 nucleotides align to TRBD2. Germline V gives CDR1 SQVTM, CDR2 ANQGSEA. The CDR3 runs 13 residues. The J segment lost 4 bases and the V segment lost 6 bases, leaving 7 bases of the junction unmatched. The CDR3 sequence is CSVVREGPETQYF. The CDR3, as DNA: TGCAGCGTGGTCCGGGAGGGCCCAGAGACCCAGTACTTC.

Within the sample, this clonotype is medium-sized. The chain recombines TRBV7-9 with TRBJ2-1; D perhaps matches TRBD2 (6 bases). Germline loops: CDR1 SEHNR, CDR2 FQNEAQ (reference sequence). V was shortened by 3 bases and J by 6 bases, with 18 bases between the two germline ends. This CDR3 region has 16 residues. CDR3 in DNA: TGTGCCAGCAGCTTTGGGGGAAGTCGGGGGTTCAATGAGCAGTTCTTC. Amino acids: CASSFGGSRGFNEQFF.

This clonotype counts as medium-sized. The chain recombines TRBV20-1 with TRBJ2-1, with 12 bases matching TRBD2. The CDR3 is made up of 14 amino acids. The germline gives CDR1 DFQATT, CDR2 SNEGSKA (reference sequence). V was pared by 7 bases and J by 2 bases, with 3 bases of the junction left unmatched. CDR3 amino acids: CSGLAGEPYNEQFF. The CDR3 nucleotides are TGCAGTGGACTAGCGGGGGAACCCTACAATGAGCAGTTCTTC.

This clonotype has ten or more counts. CDR3 amino acids: CASDRDRGYLVVRTQYF. The DNA of the CDR3 is TGTGCCAGTGACCGGGACAGGGGTTATTTGGTAGTGAGGACGCAGTATTTT. The chain carries TRBV6-1 and TRBJ2-3; 10 nucleotides align to TRBD1. Looked up from germline, CDR1 is MNHNS and CDR2 is SASEGT. With V trimmed by 9 bases and J by 9 bases, 21 bases remained unmatched. The CDR3 extends over 17 amino acids.

At least ten counts were recorded for this clonotype. The chain employs TRBV7-9 and TRBJ2-7; unclear D gene. V shed 5 bases and J shed 7 bases, with 18 bases lying between them. This CDR3 is 14 amino acids long. Per the germline V gene, CDR1 is SEHNR and CDR2 is FQNEAQ (reference sequence). CDR3 loop: CASSEVFAHGEQYF. Here the CDR3 DNA reads TGTGCCAGCAGCGAAGTGTTCGCCCATGGGGAGCAGTACTTC.

The sample holds a few counts of this clonotype. The V gene is TRBV19, the J gene TRBJ1-5; D gene uncertain. CDR3 length equals 16 residues. Germline CDR1 is LNHDA and CDR2 is SQIVND (reference sequence). The V end was cut by 4 bases, the J end by 0 bases, with 13 bases between. CDR3 DNA: TGTGCCAGTAGTAGCTTTCCGCAGCTTAGCAATCAGCCCCAGCATTTT. Protein sequence: CASSSFPQLSNQPQHF.

This clonotype was found many times. This chain uses TRBV6-9 with TRBJ2-2, with D hard to call. V lost 0 bases and J lost 3, with 11 bases in between. There are 16 residues in the CDR3. Germline V gene sequence: CDR1 MNHGY, CDR2 SVAAGI. CDR3 sequence (DNA): TGTGCCAGCAGTTATTCGAACATCACCCACACCGGGGAGCTGTTTTTT. It is translated as CASSYSNITHTGELFF.

This clonotype was detected many times. The DNA of the CDR3 is TGTGCCACGGGACAGTACAATGAGCAGTTCTTC. It translates to CATGQYNEQFF. The chain links TRBV19 to TRBJ2-1; 7 bases align to TRBD1. CDR1 and CDR2 (germline): LNHDA, SQIVND (reference sequence). The CDR3 consists of 11 residues. Germline trimming cut 10 bases from V and 4 bases from J; bases unmatched to any gene: 1.

As regards this clonotype: The conserved phenylalanine or tryptophan normally closing the CDR3 is absent here, so this likely arose from a read error. The chain couples TRBV28 to TRBJ2-7; D gene unclear. Germline CDR1 reads MDHEN; CDR2 reads SYDVKM. This CDR3 is 11 amino acids long. Between the trimmed V and J ends, which lost 6 bases and 4 bases, there was a span of 7 bases. The CDR3 region has the DNA TGTGCCAGCAGCGACCAGTACGAGCAGTACCTC. It yields the protein CASSDQYEQYL.

This clonotype was counted ten times or more. The chain links TRBV24-1 to TRBJ2-7; D gene uncertain. Germline loops: CDR1 KGHDR, CDR2 SFDVKD. The CDR3 has 13 amino acids. Trimming shortened V by 5 bases and J by 1 base, and 8 bases separated the two germline ends. The DNA of the CDR3 is TGTGCCACCAGTGCTACGGCTTCCTACGAGCAGTACTTC. Encoded protein: CATSATASYEQYF.

This clonotype was counted ten times or more. The chain's CDR3 is CAISEFYQSSYNEQFF. The CDR3 DNA reads TGTGCCATCAGTGAGTTTTATCAGAGCTCCTACAATGAGCAGTTCTTC. The chain uses TRBV10-3 and TRBJ2-1; D uncertain. This CDR3 is 16 amino acids long. Between the trimmed V and J ends, which lost 1 base and 0 bases, there was a span of 10 bases. The V gene's germline CDR1 is ENHRY and CDR2 SYGVKD.

The J gene is TRBJ1-4, the V gene TRBV20-1, with D hard to call. Deletions cut 2 bases from V and 10 bases from J, with 20 bases between. There are 15 residues in the CDR3. CDR1 and CDR2 (germline): DFQATT, SNEGSKA (reference sequence). CDR3 region: CSARPRTGVRGKLFF. The CDR3 DNA reads as TGCAGTGCTAGACCTAGGACTGGAGTACGGGGAAAACTGTTTTTT.

This clonotype occurred many times. The genes are TRBV20-1 and TRBJ2-3; TRBD2 matches 10 bases. The CDR3 runs to 15 residues. After removal of 7 bases from V and 0 bases from J, the junction contained 7 bases not matched to a gene. Germline V gene lookup returns CDR1 DFQATT and CDR2 SNEGSKA (reference sequence). In nucleotides, the CDR3 is TGCAGTGGGTTAGCGGGGGGAACTAGCACAGATACGCAGTATTTT. As protein: CSGLAGGTSTDTQYF.

In this sample, this clonotype turned up many times. The gene calls are TRBV20-1 and TRBJ2-7; TRBD2 matches at 12 bases. CDR3 length: 17 residues. Trimming removed 3 bases from V and 0 bases from J; junction bases left unmatched: 9. CDR1 is DFQATT and CDR2 is SNEGSKA in the germline V gene (reference sequence). DNA for the CDR3: TGCAGTGCTAGTCGGAGACTAGCGGGAGTCCCCTCCTACGAGCAGTACTTC. Translated, it gives CSASRRLAGVPSYEQYF.

This chain uses TRBV10-3 with TRBJ2-3; 8 positions agree with TRBD2. There are 16 residues in the CDR3. V was clipped by 4 bases and J by 6 bases; unmatched bases: 12. Looked up from germline, CDR1 is ENHRY and CDR2 is SYGVKD. In DNA form, the CDR3 reads TGTGCCATCAGTGTGCACCAAGCGGGAGTGGCTGATACGCAGTATTTT. This translates into CAISVHQAGVADTQYF.

The chain couples TRBV12-3 or TRBV12-4 to TRBJ2-1; tentative D call: TRBD1 (5 bases). This CDR3 is 13 amino acids long. V lost 3 bases and J lost 10, with 13 bases in between. CDR3 sequence reads: CASSFSWGNEQFF. The CDR3 bases are TGTGCCAGCAGTTTCTCCTGGGGCAACGAGCAGTTCTTC.

This clonotype was picked up many times. This CDR3 reads CASRREGVKAFF. In DNA form, the CDR3 reads TGTGCCAGCCGAAGAGAGGGAGTAAAAGCTTTCTTT. V and J are TRBV12-3 or TRBV12-4 and TRBJ1-1; no reliable D call. Trimming took 8 bases from V and 9 from J, leaving 16 bases between them. The CDR3 runs to 12 residues.

This clonotype occurred many times. This chain uses TRBV27 with TRBJ2-7; 12 nucleotides line up with TRBD1. This CDR3 has 15 residues. Looked up from germline, CDR1 is MNHEY and CDR2 is SMNVEV (reference sequence). J was trimmed by 4 bases and V by 6 bases; bases with no gene match: 7. The CDR3 sequence: CASRDRDRGPYEQYF. CDR3 DNA sequence: TGTGCCAGCAGGGACCGGGACAGGGGGCCATACGAGCAGTACTTC.